What follows describes a single T cell receptor (beta chain). What it binds is not known. This sample was included in a study of regulatory T cells in long-lasting Graves disease. Notes on the study in general: With a small sample size, accuracy may have been reduced. Graves' patients with persistent disease showed TCR diversity lower than patients newly diagnosed.

Arm-PCR of CDR3 regions and iRepertoire HTBI primers were used to build TCR beta libraries. One entry per CDR3 protein results from TCRdb running MiXCR on the multiplex PCR reads. This sample has about 430,000 distinct CDR3 sequences; approximately 16% occur once, and the top ten carry under 9%. This sample's time point: newly diagnosed GD, antithyroid drugs for less than 3 months. The TCR library was prepared using RNA isolated from PBMCs. Germline CDR1 reads ENHRY; CDR2 reads SYGVKD. V shed 5 bases and J shed 0 bases, with 15 bases lying between them. The CDR3 has 16 residues. These same records also appear under a second study, on T cells in Graves' hyperthyroidism and ophthalmopathy. That work states: In the blood, most expanded thyroid clonotypes above 0.001 appeared as well.

The source material was peripheral blood mononuclear cells (PBMCs), sampled at new diagnosis, from a patient treated with antithyroid drugs. This chain links TRBV10-3 with TRBJ2-3; D remains unclear. The receptor was derived from a woman aged 40 to 49 with Graves disease. CDR3 coding DNA: TGTGCCATCAGTCCACAAACTTGGGGTAGCACAGATACGCAGTATTTT. It is translated as CAISPQTWGSTDTQYF.